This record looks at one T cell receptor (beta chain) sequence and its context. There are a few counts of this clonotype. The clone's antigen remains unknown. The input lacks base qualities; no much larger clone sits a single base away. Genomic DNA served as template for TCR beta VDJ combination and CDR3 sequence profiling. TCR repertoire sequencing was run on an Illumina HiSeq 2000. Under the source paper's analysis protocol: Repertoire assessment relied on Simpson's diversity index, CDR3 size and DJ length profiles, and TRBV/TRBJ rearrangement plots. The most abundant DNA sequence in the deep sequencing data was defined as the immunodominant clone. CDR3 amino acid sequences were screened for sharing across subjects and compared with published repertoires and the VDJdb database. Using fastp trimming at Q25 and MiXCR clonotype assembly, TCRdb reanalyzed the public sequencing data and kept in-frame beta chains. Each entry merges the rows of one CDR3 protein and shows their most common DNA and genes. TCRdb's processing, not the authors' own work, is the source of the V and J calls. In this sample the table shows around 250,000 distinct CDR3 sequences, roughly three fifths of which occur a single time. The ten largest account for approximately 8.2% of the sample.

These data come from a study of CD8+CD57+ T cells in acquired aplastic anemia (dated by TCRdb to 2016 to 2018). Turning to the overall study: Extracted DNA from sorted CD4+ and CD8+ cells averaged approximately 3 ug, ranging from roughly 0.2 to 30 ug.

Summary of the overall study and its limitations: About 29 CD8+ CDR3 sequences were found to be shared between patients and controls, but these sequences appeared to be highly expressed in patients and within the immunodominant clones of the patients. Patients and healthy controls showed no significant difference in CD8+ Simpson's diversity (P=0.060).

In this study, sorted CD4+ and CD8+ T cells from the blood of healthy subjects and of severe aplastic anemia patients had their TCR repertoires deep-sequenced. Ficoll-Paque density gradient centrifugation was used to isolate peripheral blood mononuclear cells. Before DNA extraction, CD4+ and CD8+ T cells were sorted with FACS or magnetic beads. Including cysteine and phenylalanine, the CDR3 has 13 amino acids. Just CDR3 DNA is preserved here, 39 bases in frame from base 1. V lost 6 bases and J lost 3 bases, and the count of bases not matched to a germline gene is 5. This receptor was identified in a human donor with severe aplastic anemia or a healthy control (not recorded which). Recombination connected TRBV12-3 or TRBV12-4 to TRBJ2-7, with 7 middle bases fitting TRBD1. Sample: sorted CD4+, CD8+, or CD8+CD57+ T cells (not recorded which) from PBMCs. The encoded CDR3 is CASRPRDSYEQYF. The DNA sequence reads TGTGCCAGCAGGCCCCGGGACAGCTACGAGCAGTACTTC.